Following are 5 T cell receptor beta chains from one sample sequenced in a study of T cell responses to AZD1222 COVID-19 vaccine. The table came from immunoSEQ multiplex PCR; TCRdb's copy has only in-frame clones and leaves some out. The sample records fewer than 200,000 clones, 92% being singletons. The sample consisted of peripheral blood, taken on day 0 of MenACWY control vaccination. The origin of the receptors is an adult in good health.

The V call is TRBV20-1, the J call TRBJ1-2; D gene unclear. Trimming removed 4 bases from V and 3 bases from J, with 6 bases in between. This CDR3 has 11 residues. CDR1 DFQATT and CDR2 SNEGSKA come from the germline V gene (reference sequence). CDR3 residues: CSATLDYGYTF. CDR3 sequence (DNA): TGCAGTGCTACCCTGGACTATGGCTACACCTTC.

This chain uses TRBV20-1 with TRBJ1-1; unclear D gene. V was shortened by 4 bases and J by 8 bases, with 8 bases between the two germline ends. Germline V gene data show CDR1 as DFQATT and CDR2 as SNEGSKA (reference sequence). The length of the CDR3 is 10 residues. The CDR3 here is CSAIRSEAFF. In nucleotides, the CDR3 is TGCAGTGCTATCAGGTCCGAAGCTTTCTTT.

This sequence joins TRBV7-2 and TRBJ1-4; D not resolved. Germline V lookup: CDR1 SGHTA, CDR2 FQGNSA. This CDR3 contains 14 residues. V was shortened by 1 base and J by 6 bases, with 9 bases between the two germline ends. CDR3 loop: CASSLGAGHEKLFF. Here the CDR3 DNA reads TGTGCCAGCAGCTTAGGTGCAGGTCATGAAAAACTGTTTTTT. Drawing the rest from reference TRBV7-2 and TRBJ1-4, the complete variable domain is GAGVSQSPSNKVTEKGKDVELRCDPISGHTALYWYRQSLGQGLEFLIYFQGNSAPDKSGLPSDRFSAERTGGSVSTLTIQRTQQEDSAVYLCASSLGAGHEKLFFGSGTQLSVL.

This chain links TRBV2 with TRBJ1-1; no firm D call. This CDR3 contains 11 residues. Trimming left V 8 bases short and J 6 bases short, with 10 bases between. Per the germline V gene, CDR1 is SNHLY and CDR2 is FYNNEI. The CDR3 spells CASRLGPEAFF. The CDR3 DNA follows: TGTGCCAGCCGCCTTGGCCCTGAAGCTTTCTTT. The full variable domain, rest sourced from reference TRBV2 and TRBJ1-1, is EPEVTQTPSHQVTQMGQEVILRCVPISNHLYFYWYRQILGQKVEFLVSFYNNEISEKSEIFDDQFSVERPDGSNFTLKIRSTKLEDSAMYFCASRLGPEAFFGQGTRLTVV.

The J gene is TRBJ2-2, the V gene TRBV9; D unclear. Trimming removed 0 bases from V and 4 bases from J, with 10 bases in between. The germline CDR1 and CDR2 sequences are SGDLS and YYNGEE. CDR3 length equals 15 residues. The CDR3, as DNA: TGTGCCAGCAGCGTAGCGGGTCTGTCCACCGGGGAGCTGTTTTTT. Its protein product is CASSVAGLSTGELFF.